This T cell receptor beta chain originates from a study of blood T cell repertoires in COVID-19. Study-wide context: Both acute and convalescent COVID-19 samples were obtained from the United States, Italy and Spain. PBMCs, B-cell-depleted T cells, or T cells provided the cDNA or gDNA that made up the material.

In the authors' methods: Amplification of reference gene primers provided the estimated nucleated cell counts. Assay used: immunoSEQ multiplex PCR; TCRdb lists only in-frame clones, some missing. The D gene and trimming were derived from the DNA, and the V and J assignments and clone size from that table. The repertoire has 200,000 to 300,000 clones, approximately 86% of them found once; the top ten carry 6% to 7%. Germline V lookup: CDR1 ENHRY, CDR2 SYGVKD. This CDR3 contains 15 residues. With V trimmed by 4 bases and J by 5 bases, 6 bases remained unmatched. This TCR derives from a woman in her sixties with active or convalescent COVID-19. Source material: peripheral blood. J is TRBJ1-1 and V is TRBV10-3; 11 positions agree with TRBD1. The chain's CDR3 is CAISGPDRGLTEAFF. CDR3 DNA: TGTGCCATCAGTGGGCCGGACAGGGGGCTTACTGAAGCTTTCTTT.